The next 20 T cell receptor beta chains were all read from a single sample in a study of CD8+ T cells in alopecia areata. Extracted RNA was reverse transcribed, and the resulting cDNA served as sequencing template. Method: immunoSEQ multiplex PCR; TCRdb's copy keeps in-frame clones and lacks some. The sample lists approximately 150,000 clones; approximately 65% were seen once. The input for sequencing was CD8+ T cells sorted from blood, taken at week 0. These receptors all stem from a human donor with alopecia areata.

V gene TRBV6-5 combines with J gene TRBJ1-1; tentative D call: TRBD1 (5 bases). CDR3 size: 14 residues. The germline CDR1 and CDR2 sequences are MNHEY and SVGAGI. Between the trimmed V and J ends, which lost 2 bases and 2 bases, there was a span of 9 bases. CDR3 sequence reads: CASSYTGPNTEAFF. The CDR3 region has the DNA TGTGCCAGCAGTTACACAGGTCCAAACACTGAAGCTTTCTTT.

The chain combines TRBV6-5 with TRBJ2-6; a possible D gene is TRBD1 (6 bases). Trimming removed 6 bases at V and 2 bases at J, with 8 bases between. CDR1 is MNHEY, CDR2 SVGAGI, per germline. This CDR3 has 14 amino acids. CDR3 coding DNA: TGTGCCAGCAGCGAGGGGGCTGGGGCCAACGTCCTGACTTTC. Its translation: CASSEGAGANVLTF.

The V gene is TRBV2, the J gene TRBJ1-1; D ambiguous. This CDR3 contains 10 residues. From germline, CDR1 is SNHLY and CDR2 FYNNEI. Trimming removed 10 bases from V and 11 bases from J, with 14 bases in between. As DNA, the CDR3 is TGTGCCACCATGGGAGGGCGGGCTTTCTTT. Translated: CATMGGRAFF.

The chain combines TRBV6-5 with TRBJ2-3; 9 positions match TRBD1. V lost 3 bases, J lost 4 bases, and 5 bases stayed unmatched. The CDR3 runs 15 residues. Germline assignment: CDR1 MNHEY and CDR2 SVGAGI. The CDR3 DNA reads TGTGCCAGCAGTTATATGGGGACAGGGTCAGATACGCAGTATTTT. This translates into CASSYMGTGSDTQYF.

The chain recombines TRBV2 with TRBJ1-2; D unclear. The V gene lost 6 bases and the J gene lost 5 bases, with 13 bases spanning the gap. Germline V lookup: CDR1 SNHLY, CDR2 FYNNEI. This CDR3 spans 13 amino acids. The CDR3 bases are TGTGCCAGCAGCCCGGGCCATAGGTATGGCTACACCTTC. It specifies CASSPGHRYGYTF.

CDR3: CASSRISGGAIEQFF. The CDR3, as DNA: TGTGCCAGCAGCCGTATTAGCGGGGGGGCCATTGAGCAGTTCTTC. The rearrangement joins TRBV14 to TRBJ2-1, with TRBD2 matching 11 bases. The V gene's germline CDR1 is SGHDN and CDR2 FVKESK. CDR3 size: 15 residues. V trimming: 4 bases; J trimming: 9 bases; junction bases outside the gene matches: 8.

The V and J genes are TRBV7-6 and TRBJ2-7; no definite D call. V shed 5 bases and J shed 1 base, with 9 bases lying between them. Looked up from germline, CDR1 is SGHVS and CDR2 is FNYEAQ. The CDR3 totals 13 residues. CDR3 DNA sequence: TGTGCCAGCAGCCCGGGCGAATCCTACGAGCAGTACTTC. As protein: CASSPGESYEQYF.

The chain employs TRBV27 and TRBJ2-7; 7 nucleotides line up with TRBD1. Trimming removed 0 bases from V and 2 bases from J; junction bases left unmatched: 4. This CDR3 comprises 15 residues. Germline assignment: CDR1 MNHEY and CDR2 SMNVEV (reference sequence). DNA for the CDR3: TGTGCCAGCAGTTTATCCCCCGGGACAGCCTACGAGCAGTACTTC. Amino acids: CASSLSPGTAYEQYF.

The J gene is TRBJ1-2, the V gene TRBV14; D gene uncertain. Germline CDR1 SGHDN, CDR2 FVKESK. V shed 5 bases and J shed 5 bases, with 15 bases lying between them. This CDR3 contains 14 residues. CDR3 amino acids: CASSSDGRTYGYTF. In DNA form, the CDR3 reads TGTGCCAGCAGCTCGGACGGGAGAACGTATGGCTACACCTTC.

The chain links TRBV2 to TRBJ2-7, with 9 nucleotides matching TRBD1. Looked up from germline, CDR1 is SNHLY and CDR2 is FYNNEI. V gave up 10 bases and J gave up 5 bases; unmatched junction bases: 12. There are 14 residues in the CDR3. CDR3 region: CATTSGTGINEQYF. The CDR3 DNA is TGTGCCACAACCTCCGGGACAGGGATCAACGAGCAGTACTTC.

The chain combines TRBV7-9 with TRBJ2-1; D not resolved. CDR1 is SEHNR, CDR2 FQNEAQ, per germline (reference sequence). V gave up 5 bases and J gave up 10 bases, with 12 bases separating them. The CDR3 is 12 residues long. The CDR3 is CASSKSASEQFF. In DNA, the CDR3 is TGTGCCAGCAGCAAGAGCGCCTCCGAGCAGTTCTTC.

This sequence joins TRBV19 and TRBJ2-7; 8 bases map to TRBD2. This CDR3 comprises 15 residues. The V segment lost 4 bases and the J segment 1 base; nucleotides outside the gene matches: 6. Germline V gene data show CDR1 as LNHDA and CDR2 as SQIVND (reference sequence). The CDR3 sequence: CASSRIREGSYEQYF. In DNA, the CDR3 is TGTGCCAGTAGTAGGATCCGGGAGGGGTCCTACGAGCAGTACTTC.

The chain employs TRBV30 and TRBJ2-7; 9 bases match TRBD1. The CDR3 spans 14 residues. V lost 3 bases to trimming and J lost 0 bases; unmatched junction nucleotides: 3. Germline V lookup: CDR1 GTSNPN, CDR2 SVGIG (reference sequence). CDR3 nucleotides: TGTGCCTGGAGCAGGACAGGGGACTCCTACGAGCAGTACTTC. It translates to CAWSRTGDSYEQYF. The whole variable domain, filled in from reference TRBV30 and TRBJ2-7, reads SQTIHQWPATLVQPVGSPLSLECTVEGTSNPNLYWYRQAAGRGLQLLFYSVGIGQISSEVPQNLSASRPQDRQFILSSKKLLLSDSGFYLCAWSRTGDSYEQYFGPGTRLTVT.

This clone came up a few times. The chain employs TRBV4-2 and TRBJ1-4; D not resolved. Germline lookup yields CDR1 LGHNA and CDR2 YNFKEQ. The ends were cut back, 4 bases at V and 8 bases at J, with 11 bases in the middle. The CDR3 is made up of 13 amino acids. The DNA for the CDR3 is TGTGCCAGCAGCCTTGGGATGTGGGAAAAACTGTTTTTT. This translates into CASSLGMWEKLFF.

The J gene is TRBJ2-1, the V gene TRBV7-9; 9 bases fit TRBD1. V trimming: 4 bases; J trimming: 4 bases; junction bases outside the gene matches: 8. The CDR3 is 16 residues long. The germline V gene has CDR1 SEHNR and CDR2 FQNEAQ (reference sequence). CDR3 sequence: CASSSLGQGPYNEQFF. In DNA form, the CDR3 reads TGTGCCAGCAGCTCCTTAGGACAGGGGCCGTACAATGAGCAGTTCTTC.

As DNA, the CDR3 is TGTGCCAGCAGTTCCGGGACAGGGGCTTACAATGAGCAGTTCTTC. Its translation: CASSSGTGAYNEQFF. This chain joins TRBV6-6 and TRBJ2-1; 10 bases line up with TRBD1. This CDR3 is built from 15 residues. Germline lookup yields CDR1 MNHNY and CDR2 SVGAGI (reference sequence). The V segment lost 4 bases and the J segment 4 bases; nucleotides outside the gene matches: 4.

The rearrangement links TRBV6-6 to TRBJ1-5; perhaps TRBD1 as D (6 bases). With 5 bases removed from V and 3 bases from J, the gap between germline ends came to 17 bases. Germline V gene sequence: CDR1 MNHNY, CDR2 SVGAGI (reference sequence). This CDR3 spans 16 amino acids. The CDR3 nucleotides are TGTGCCAGCAGTCCTATTGACCGGGACACCAATCAGCCCCAGCATTTT. It is translated as CASSPIDRDTNQPQHF.

V gene TRBV30 combines with J gene TRBJ1-1; D ambiguous. This CDR3 comprises 12 residues. Germline loops: CDR1 GTSNPN, CDR2 SVGIG (reference sequence). V was clipped by 5 bases and J by 1 base, with 8 bases between them. CDR3 sequence (DNA): TGTGCCTGGCATAACAGGAACACTGAAGCTTTCTTT. It encodes CAWHNRNTEAFF. The entire variable domain, with the rest obtained from reference TRBV30 and TRBJ1-1, is as follows: SQTIHQWPATLVQPVGSPLSLECTVEGTSNPNLYWYRQAAGRGLQLLFYSVGIGQISSEVPQNLSASRPQDRQFILSSKKLLLSDSGFYLCAWHNRNTEAFFGQGTRLTVV.

This chain uses TRBV29-1 with TRBJ2-4; 8 bases match TRBD1. The V and J ends lost 3 bases and 8 bases, in that order; junction bases with no gene match: 6. The CDR3 has 13 residues. CDR1 is SQVTM, CDR2 ANQGSEA, per germline. CDR3 sequence: CSVEGDRSDIQYF. The CDR3 region has the DNA TGCAGCGTTGAGGGGGACAGGTCGGACATTCAGTACTTC.

The chain is built from TRBV30 and TRBJ2-7; TRBD1 is a possible D gene (6 bases). The V gene lost 3 bases and the J gene lost 4 bases, with 7 bases spanning the gap. CDR1 is GTSNPN, CDR2 SVGIG, per germline (reference sequence). The CDR3 is 11 amino acids. CDR3 in amino acids: CAWRQGYEQYF. The CDR3 DNA sequence: TGTGCCTGGAGACAGGGATACGAGCAGTACTTC.